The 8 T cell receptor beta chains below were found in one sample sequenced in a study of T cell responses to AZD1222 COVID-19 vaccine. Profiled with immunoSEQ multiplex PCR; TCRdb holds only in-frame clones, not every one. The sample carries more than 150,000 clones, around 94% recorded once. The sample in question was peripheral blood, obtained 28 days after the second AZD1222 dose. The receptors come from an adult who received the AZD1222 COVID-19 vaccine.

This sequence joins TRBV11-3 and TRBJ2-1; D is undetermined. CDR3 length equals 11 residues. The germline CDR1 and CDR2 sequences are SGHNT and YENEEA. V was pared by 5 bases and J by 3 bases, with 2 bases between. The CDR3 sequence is CASSGYNEQFF. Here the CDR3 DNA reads TGTGCCAGCAGCGGCTACAATGAGCAGTTCTTC.

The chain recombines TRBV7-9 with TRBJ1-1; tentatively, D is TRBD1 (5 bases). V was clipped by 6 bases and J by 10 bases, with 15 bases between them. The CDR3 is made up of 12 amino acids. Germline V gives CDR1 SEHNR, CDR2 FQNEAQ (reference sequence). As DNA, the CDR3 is TGTGCCAGCAGAACCAGGGCGCCGGGAGCTTTCTTT. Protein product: CASRTRAPGAFF.

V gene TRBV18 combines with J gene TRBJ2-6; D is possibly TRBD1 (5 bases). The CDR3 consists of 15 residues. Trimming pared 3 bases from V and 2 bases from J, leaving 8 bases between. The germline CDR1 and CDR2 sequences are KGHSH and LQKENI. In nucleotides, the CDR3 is TGTGCCAGCTCACCGCAGGGAACTGGGGCCAACGTCCTGACTTTC. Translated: CASSPQGTGANVLTF.

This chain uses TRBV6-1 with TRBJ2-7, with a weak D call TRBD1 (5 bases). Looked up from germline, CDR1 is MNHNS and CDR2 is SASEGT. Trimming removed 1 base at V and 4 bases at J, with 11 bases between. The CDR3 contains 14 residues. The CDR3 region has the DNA TGTGCCAGCAGTGAAGGGGGCGTCCCTTACGAGCAGTACTTC. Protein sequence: CASSEGGVPYEQYF.

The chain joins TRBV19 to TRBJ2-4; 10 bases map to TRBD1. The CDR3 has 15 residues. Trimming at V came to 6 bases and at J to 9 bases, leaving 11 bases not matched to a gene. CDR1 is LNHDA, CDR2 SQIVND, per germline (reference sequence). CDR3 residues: CASSPIERDRGIQYF. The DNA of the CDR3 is TGTGCCAGTAGCCCAATCGAGAGGGACAGGGGCATTCAGTACTTC.

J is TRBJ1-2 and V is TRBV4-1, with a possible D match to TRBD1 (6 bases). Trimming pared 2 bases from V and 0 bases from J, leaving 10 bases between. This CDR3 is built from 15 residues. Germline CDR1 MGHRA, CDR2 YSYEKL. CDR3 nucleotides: TGCGCCAGCAGCCAACAGGGGTATACTAACTATGGCTACACCTTC. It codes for CASSQQGYTNYGYTF.

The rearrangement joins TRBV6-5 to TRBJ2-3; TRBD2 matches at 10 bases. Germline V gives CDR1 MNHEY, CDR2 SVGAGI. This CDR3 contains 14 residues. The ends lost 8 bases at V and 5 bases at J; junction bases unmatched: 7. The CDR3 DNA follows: TGTGCCAGCTGGGCTAGCGGGGGTGGAGATACGCAGTATTTT. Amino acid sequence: CASWASGGGDTQYF.

CDR3: CASCDRAYEQYF. The DNA of the CDR3 is TGTGCCAGCTGCGACAGGGCTTACGAGCAGTACTTC. This chain links TRBV6-5 with TRBJ2-7; 7 positions agree with TRBD1. The CDR3 spans 12 residues. Per the germline V gene, CDR1 is MNHEY and CDR2 is SVGAGI. Unmatched junction bases numbered 5, after V lost 8 bases and J lost 4 bases.